One sample yielded the 27 T cell receptor beta chains listed below, sequenced in a study of blood T cell repertoires in COVID-19. Using immunoSEQ multiplex PCR, the repertoire was profiled, and TCRdb retains in-frame clones only, with some absent. Of about 180,000 clones in the sample, roughly 83% are singletons; the top ten hold over 7.5%. Sequenced material: PBMCs or T cells enriched from blood (not recorded which). These receptors were taken from a woman in her thirties who had recovered from COVID-19.

This clone was seen just once. The chain combines TRBV6-2 or TRBV6-3 with TRBJ2-3; 12 bases map to TRBD2. The ends lost 2 bases at V and 4 bases at J; junction bases unmatched: 7. This CDR3 region has 17 residues. CDR1 MNHEY and CDR2 SVGEGT come from the germline V gene. CDR3 amino acids: CASSYSRTSGISDTQYF. CDR3 sequence (DNA): TGTGCCAGCAGTTACAGCAGGACTAGCGGGATATCAGATACGCAGTATTTT.

This clone was counted between two and nine times. The rearrangement uses TRBV29-1 and TRBJ2-1, with 11 bases lining up with TRBD2. Trimming cost V 7 bases and J 0 bases; bases outside gene matches: 17. Germline V lookup: CDR1 SQVTM, CDR2 ANQGSEA. The CDR3 runs 19 residues. The CDR3 DNA reads as TGCAGCGCCGCCAGACGAGGAATAGCGGGAGGGCCCTCCTACAATGAGCAGTTCTTC. The encoded protein is CSAARRGIAGGPSYNEQFF.

This clone came up a few times. CDR3 sequence: CASSIGRRKETQYF. CDR3 bases: TGTGCCAGTAGTATAGGAAGGAGAAAAGAGACCCAGTACTTC. The chain has TRBV19 and TRBJ2-5; D is unclear. The V end was cut by 1 base, the J end by 3 bases, with 9 bases between. Germline V lookup: CDR1 LNHDA, CDR2 SQIVND (reference sequence). CDR3 length: 14 amino acids.

The V and J genes are TRBV19 and TRBJ2-7; D is possibly TRBD1 (5 bases). V gave up 7 bases and J gave up 2 bases, with 18 bases separating them. The length of the CDR3 is 15 residues. The germline V gene encodes CDR1 LNHDA and CDR2 SQIVND (reference sequence). CDR3 in DNA: TGTGCCAGTACCCCCGACAGCCTAGGGGCCTACGAGCAGTACTTC. The encoded protein is CASTPDSLGAYEQYF.

V gene TRBV5-4 combines with J gene TRBJ2-3; 7 bases line up with TRBD2. The CDR3 consists of 17 residues. Germline CDR1 SGHNT, CDR2 YYREEE (reference sequence). With V trimmed by 4 bases and J by 4 bases, 15 bases remained unmatched. CDR3 nucleotide sequence: TGTGCCAGCAGCCCCGAGACGAAGCGGGGATGGGCAGATACGCAGTATTTT. Translation gives CASSPETKRGWADTQYF.

The chain recombines TRBV7-9 with TRBJ2-7; a possible D gene is TRBD1 (5 bases). The CDR3 runs 14 residues. The ends were cut back, 2 bases at V and 3 bases at J, with 11 bases in the middle. Germline V gene lookup returns CDR1 SEHNR and CDR2 FQNEAQ (reference sequence). The CDR3 DNA is TGTGCCAGCAGCTTATCCTCCAGGGTCTACGAGCAGTACTTC. Its translation: CASSLSSRVYEQYF.

This chain links TRBV6-5 with TRBJ2-3, with 9 bases fitting TRBD1. The CDR3 length is 15 residues. The germline gives CDR1 MNHEY, CDR2 SVGAGI. Trimming took 6 bases from V and 2 from J; bases not matched to a gene: 6. CDR3: CASRPGTGYTDTQYF. The CDR3 DNA follows: TGTGCCAGCAGGCCTGGGACAGGGTACACAGATACGCAGTATTTT.

This sequence joins TRBV29-1 and TRBJ1-4; the match to TRBD1 covers 9 bases. This CDR3 spans 12 amino acids. CDR1 SQVTM and CDR2 ANQGSEA come from the germline V gene. Losses at the gene ends were 2 bases for V and 10 bases for J; bases not matched to a gene: 2. The CDR3 DNA reads as TGCAGCGTTGAAACGGACAGGGGAAAACTGTTTTTT. This codes for CSVETDRGKLFF.

This clone occurred a few times. The CDR3 loop is CASSRGLAGAYEQYF. In DNA form, the CDR3 reads TGTGCCAGCAGCCGGGGACTAGCGGGAGCCTACGAGCAGTACTTC. J is TRBJ2-7 and V is TRBV5-4; 14 nucleotides align to TRBD2. This CDR3 contains 15 residues. V trimming: 4 bases; J trimming: 2 bases; junction bases outside the gene matches: 2. Germline V CDR1 and CDR2: SGHNT, YYREEE (reference sequence).

The chain recombines TRBV15 with TRBJ1-6; no clear D gene. V lost 0 bases to trimming and J lost 7 bases, with 7 bases between them. The CDR3 has 14 residues. Per the germline V gene, CDR1 is LNHNV and CDR2 is YYDKDF (reference sequence). The CDR3 DNA follows: TGTGCCACCAGCAGAGACGGGAAAAATTCACCCCTCCACTTT. Residues: CATSRDGKNSPLHF.

This sequence joins TRBV7-3 and TRBJ2-2, with TRBD2 as a possible D gene (6 bases). V lost 1 base to trimming and J lost 6 bases, with 9 bases between them. This CDR3 has 14 amino acids. Germline lookup yields CDR1 SGHTA and CDR2 FQGTGA. The CDR3 DNA sequence: TGTGCCAGCAGCTTAATTGGAGGGTCCGGGGAGCTGTTTTTT. Protein product: CASSLIGGSGELFF.

J is TRBJ2-7 and V is TRBV5-8; 13 bases line up with TRBD2. The CDR3 consists of 18 residues. CDR1 SGHTS and CDR2 YDEGEE come from the germline V gene. J lost 0 bases, V lost 4 bases, and 10 bases had no gene match. CDR3 DNA: TGTGCCAGCAGCCGAGCCGGGACTAGCGGGAAGTACTCCTACGAGCAGTACTTC. Its translation is CASSRAGTSGKYSYEQYF.

CDR3: CASSVQGPNSPLHF. The DNA for the CDR3 is TGTGCCAGCAGTGTCCAGGGCCCTAATTCACCCCTCCACTTT. This sequence joins TRBV2 and TRBJ1-6; D is perhaps TRBD1 (5 bases). Trimming removed 4 bases from V and 6 bases from J, with 10 bases in between. The CDR3 length is 14 residues. Per germline, CDR1 SNHLY and CDR2 FYNNEI.

The V gene is TRBV6-2 or TRBV6-3, the J gene TRBJ2-6, with 7 bases that match TRBD1. Germline CDR1 MNHEY, CDR2 SVGEGT. The CDR3 consists of 16 residues. V dropped 2 bases and J dropped 4; count of bases not matched to a gene: 5. The CDR3 spells CASSYERGPGANVLTF. CDR3 bases: TGTGCCAGCAGTTACGAGAGGGGGCCGGGGGCCAACGTCCTGACTTTC.

The V call is TRBV5-4, the J call TRBJ1-1; D gene ambiguous. Per germline, CDR1 SGHNT and CDR2 YYREEE (reference sequence). The CDR3 loop spans 14 amino acids. V lost 9 bases and J 3 bases, leaving 18 bases between the germline ends. CDR3 protein: CATRQVPGDTEAFF. CDR3 sequence (DNA): TGTGCCACCCGCCAGGTCCCCGGGGACACTGAAGCTTTCTTT.

The rearrangement links TRBV27 to TRBJ2-1; weak D call: TRBD1 (5 bases). Trimming removed 6 bases at V and 10 bases at J, with 16 bases between. Germline lookup yields CDR1 MNHEY and CDR2 SMNVEV (reference sequence). This CDR3 has 13 residues. Here the CDR3 reads CASSQGDREEQFF. In nucleotides, the CDR3 is TGTGCCAGCAGCCAAGGGGATAGAGAAGAGCAGTTCTTC.

This chain joins TRBV3-1 (or the pseudogene TRBV3-2) and TRBJ2-1, with TRBD2 matching over 8 bases. Germline CDR1 LGHDT, CDR2 YNNKEL (reference sequence). With 0 bases clipped from V and 7 bases from J, the junction kept 5 bases outside the gene matches. The CDR3 spans 15 residues. The CDR3 DNA reads TGTGCCAGCAGCCAAGAGTTAGCGGGACGAAATGAGCAGTTCTTC. It is translated as CASSQELAGRNEQFF.

The chain joins TRBV12-3 or TRBV12-4 to TRBJ1-5, with D perhaps matching TRBD1 (6 bases). V was trimmed by 7 bases and J by 6 bases, leaving 13 bases between them. This CDR3 is built from 13 residues. Here the CDR3 reads CASTIGGAQPQHF. CDR3 DNA: TGTGCCAGCACCATTGGGGGGGCTCAGCCCCAGCATTTT.

This clone was detected a few times. The chain carries TRBV7-8 and TRBJ2-7; D is perhaps TRBD1 (5 bases). The V and J ends lost 5 bases and 7 bases respectively, with 18 bases between them. This CDR3 has 14 amino acids. Germline loops: CDR1 SGHVS, CDR2 FQNEAQ. Here the CDR3 reads CASSPDSAWKEQYF. The CDR3 DNA reads TGTGCCAGCAGCCCAGACAGTGCGTGGAAGGAGCAGTACTTC.

The J gene is TRBJ2-1, the V gene TRBV5-5; TRBD1 aligns across 10 bases. The CDR3 extends over 14 amino acids. Per the germline V gene, CDR1 is SGHKS and CDR2 is YYEKEE (reference sequence). Unmatched junction bases numbered 10, after V lost 6 bases and J lost 10 bases. The chain's CDR3 is CASTRTGGLREQFF. In nucleotides, the CDR3 is TGTGCCAGCACCCGGACAGGGGGATTACGCGAGCAGTTCTTC.

The chain couples TRBV14 to TRBJ2-5; 10 bases line up with TRBD2. Trimming at V came to 1 base and at J to 0 bases, leaving 5 bases not matched to a gene. The length of the CDR3 is 17 residues. CDR1 is SGHDN, CDR2 FVKESK, per germline. The CDR3 is CASSQAVSGRYQETQYF. CDR3 coding DNA: TGTGCCAGCAGCCAAGCAGTTAGCGGGAGGTACCAAGAGACCCAGTACTTC. Full variable domain (outside the CDR3, taken from reference TRBV14 and TRBJ2-5): EAGVTQFPSHSVIEKGQTVTLRCDPISGHDNLYWYRRVMGKEIKFLLHFVKESKQDESGMPNNRFLAERTGGTYSTLKVQPAELEDSGVYFCASSQAVSGRYQETQYFGPGTRLLVL.

This clone was counted a few times. The rearrangement uses TRBV19 and TRBJ2-2, with 7 nucleotides matching TRBD1. Trimming removed 5 bases from V and 5 bases from J; junction bases left unmatched: 8. The CDR3 covers 15 residues. Germline V CDR1 and CDR2: LNHDA, SQIVND (reference sequence). Written as DNA, the CDR3 is TGTGCCAGTAGTCCCGGGACAGTTATAACCGGGGAGCTGTTTTTT. The encoded protein is CASSPGTVITGELFF.

The V gene is TRBV2, the J gene TRBJ2-1; possible D gene TRBD1, 5 bases. This CDR3 spans 12 amino acids. The V gene's germline CDR1 is SNHLY and CDR2 FYNNEI. The V end lost 4 bases, the J end lost 13 bases, and 14 bases lay between the germline ends. CDR3 amino acids: CASSGEQAPQFF. The CDR3 DNA reads TGTGCCAGCAGTGGGGAACAGGCACCACAGTTCTTC. The full variable domain, its missing parts supplied by reference TRBV2 and TRBJ2-1, is EPEVTQTPSHQVTQMGQEVILRCVPISNHLYFYWYRQILGQKVEFLVSFYNNEISEKSEIFDDQFSVERPDGSNFTLKIRSTKLEDSAMYFCASSGEQAPQFFGPGTRLTVL.

This clone appeared a single time. The CDR3 loop is CASSFNSFYGYTF. The CDR3 region has the DNA TGTGCCAGCAGTTTCAACAGCTTCTATGGCTACACCTTC. The rearrangement uses TRBV12-3 or TRBV12-4 and TRBJ1-2; D remains ambiguous. This CDR3 spans 13 amino acids. Trimming removed 3 bases from V and 4 bases from J, with 9 bases in between.

This clone was seen a single time. The V gene is TRBV6-6, the J gene TRBJ2-1; 7 bases fit TRBD2. Germline-derived CDR1 and CDR2 are MNHNY and SVGAGI (reference sequence). V lost 5 bases to trimming and J lost 3 bases; unmatched junction nucleotides: 13. CDR3 length equals 17 residues. CDR3 residues: CASSQSAGRELYNEQFF. The DNA for the CDR3 is TGTGCCAGCAGTCAGTCGGCTGGGCGGGAGCTCTACAATGAGCAGTTCTTC.

V gene TRBV6-2 or TRBV6-3 combines with J gene TRBJ2-5; D unclear. This CDR3 spans 16 amino acids. Germline values: CDR1 MNHEY, CDR2 SVGEGT. The V and J ends lost 6 bases and 1 base respectively, with 18 bases between them. The CDR3 spells CASSPQKTGPQETQYF. The CDR3 DNA reads TGTGCCAGCAGCCCTCAAAAAACGGGTCCCCAAGAGACCCAGTACTTC.

The count of this clone is one. This sequence joins TRBV2 and TRBJ2-7; 8 positions match TRBD2. The CDR3 contains 13 residues. In germline, CDR1 is SNHLY, CDR2 FYNNEI. Trimming took 9 bases from V and 1 from J; bases not matched to a gene: 5. CDR3 nucleotides: TGTGCCAGTAATAGCGGGACTTCCTACGAGCAGTACTTC. Its translation: CASNSGTSYEQYF.